This entry concerns a single T cell receptor (beta chain). Its specificity is unknown. This entry belongs to a study of glioma-infiltrating T cells. CDR1 is SGHTA and CDR2 is FQGTGA in the germline V gene. V lost 5 bases, J lost 1 base, and 6 bases stayed unmatched. This CDR3 contains 15 residues. The study, taken as a whole, reports: Tissue and blood shared very few CDR3 sequences. Non-neoplastic patients had below-expected tissue-blood divergence, while all gliomas exceeded expectation.

TCR alpha and beta CDR3 regions were amplified from RNA using iRepertoire nested multiplex PCR. For one-step reverse transcription and amplification, about 90-450 ng of tissue mRNA or PBMC total RNA was used. TCRdb re-called the multiplex PCR reads with MiXCR, one entry per CDR3 protein. The sample lists more than 95,000 distinct CDR3 sequences, about 30% seen once, with 40% to 45% in the top ten. The V gene is TRBV7-3, the J gene TRBJ2-5; 8 nucleotides match TRBD1. The clonotype was recovered from a human donor with low-grade glioma or glioblastoma, undergoing nonglioma brain surgery, or in good health (not recorded which). The sequenced material came from glioma tissue, nonneoplastic brain tissue, or PBMCs (not recorded which). CDR3 region: CASSAPGQGQETQYF. The DNA for the CDR3 is TGTGCCAGCAGCGCTCCAGGACAGGGCCAAGAGACCCAGTACTTC.